What follows are 5 T cell receptor beta chains derived from one specimen sequenced in a study of identifying expanded T cells in peripheral blood. Sequencing used immunoSEQ multiplex PCR; TCRdb keeps in-frame clones, though not all of them. The data hold approximately 120,000 clones, with 88% observed a single time. Sequenced material: blood. These receptors originate from a person aged 18 to 75 in good health.

The chain has TRBV19 and TRBJ2-1; possible D gene TRBD2, 6 bases. V was shortened by 5 bases and J by 7 bases, with 15 bases between the two germline ends. This CDR3 has 14 residues. Germline V CDR1 and CDR2: LNHDA, SQIVND (reference sequence). The CDR3, as DNA: TGTGCCAGTAGTCTCCTCGGCCGGGGGAATGAGCAGTTCTTC. It is translated as CASSLLGRGNEQFF.

V gene TRBV15 combines with J gene TRBJ1-5; 7 bases line up with TRBD1. The CDR3 spans 13 residues. With V trimmed by 3 bases and J by 7 bases, 3 bases remained unmatched. Germline V gives CDR1 LNHNV, CDR2 YYDKDF (reference sequence). The CDR3 sequence is CATSSRDSQPQHF. CDR3 nucleotides: TGTGCCACCAGCAGCCGGGACAGCCAGCCCCAGCATTTT.

The rearrangement joins TRBV5-8 to TRBJ2-1; the D is unclear. The CDR3 is 13 residues long. Between the trimmed V and J ends, which lost 7 bases and 6 bases, there was a span of 14 bases. The V gene's germline CDR1 is SGHTS and CDR2 YDEGEE. CDR3 sequence reads: CASPLAGSNEQFF. DNA for the CDR3: TGTGCCAGCCCATTGGCAGGCTCCAATGAGCAGTTCTTC.

The V gene is TRBV5-6, the J gene TRBJ2-2; TRBD2 aligns across 8 bases. V trimming: 5 bases; J trimming: 2 bases; junction bases outside the gene matches: 8. Germline V CDR1 and CDR2: SGHDT, YYEEEE. This CDR3 region has 16 residues. The CDR3 DNA sequence: TGTGCCAGCAGTTTTAGCGGGATACGCAACACCGGGGAGCTGTTTTTT. Translation gives CASSFSGIRNTGELFF.

This clone was seen only once. The V gene is TRBV14, the J gene TRBJ2-5, with 11 bases aligning to TRBD1. J was trimmed by 5 bases and V by 4 bases; bases with no gene match: 6. CDR1 is SGHDN, CDR2 FVKESK, per germline. CDR3 length equals 15 residues. CDR3: CASSLGQGARETQYF. The CDR3 DNA reads as TGTGCCAGCAGCCTCGGACAGGGGGCGCGGGAGACCCAGTACTTC.